This paragraph reports one T cell receptor beta chain. Antigen: not known. The record originates from a study of Ad26.COV2.S vaccination and SARS-CoV-2 variants. Study-level information: Ad26.COV2.S given intramuscularly, once or twice 56 days apart.

CDR1 is MGHRA and CDR2 is YSYEKL in the germline V gene. This CDR3 comprises 22 residues. V was clipped by 1 base and J by 1 base; unmatched bases: 21. Described treatment: some 19 received Ad26.COV2.S at low or high dose, single or two shots; roughly five received placebo; per-sample allocation not given. The investigators took samples on day 63 after the first vaccine or placebo injection. Findings and limits, study-wide: Researchers reported similar non-spike TCR breadth in vaccine and placebo recipients.

The table came from immunoSEQ multiplex PCR; TCRdb's copy has only in-frame clones and leaves some out. Among some 390,000 clones listed, approximately 89% were seen once. This sequence joins TRBV4-1 and TRBJ2-5, with 10 bases aligning to TRBD2. The sample consisted of peripheral blood, taken in a trial of Ad26.COV2.S vaccine versus placebo. The clonotype originates from a person between 18 and 59 years old who received the Ad26.COV2.S COVID-19 vaccine or a placebo. DNA for the CDR3: TGCGCCAGCAGCCAAGTTTGGTCTAGCGGGAGAGGGAGGGCTGCGGCCCAAGAGACCCAGTACTTC. Translating it yields CASSQVWSSGRGRAAAQETQYF.